This TCR beta chain was found in a study of T cell responses to AZD1222 COVID-19 vaccine. Study-level points and caveats: The study sampled repertoires only after the peak T cell response. Donors were chiefly white British, with a greater number of females, and clonal diversity was perhaps underestimated. Reportedly, close to half of spike-specific TCRs are directed against unmutated variant regions. With dominance at 160-218 and 743-854, vaccine-associated CD4 TCRs spanned spike.

Germline values: CDR1 MDHEN, CDR2 SYDVKM. The CDR3 extends over 14 amino acids. V dropped 7 bases and J dropped 0 bases, with 7 bases sitting between them. This clone was recorded only once. Its antigen is not identified. Sequencing was performed with immunoSEQ multiplex PCR; in TCRdb, only in-frame clones are kept and a portion is missing. The data show around 100,000 clones, about nine tenths seen once. The clonotype originates from an adult who received the MenACWY meningococcal vaccine as a control. This material consisted of peripheral blood, taken 28 days after the second dose of the MenACWY control vaccine. The chain employs TRBV28 and TRBJ1-6; D remains unclear. DNA of the CDR3: TGTGCCAGCATGGTCAACTCCTATAATTCACCCCTCCACTTT. Its translation: CASMVNSYNSPLHF.